This record concerns one T cell receptor beta chain sequence. Its antigen is not known. Everyone who donated was a healthy bone marrow donor. The primer mix had 60 Vbeta and 13 Jbeta primers. The repertoire was sequenced with immunoSEQ multiplex PCR; TCRdb's copy has only in-frame clones and lacks some. The sample shows approximately 220,000 clones, 80% to 90% of them seen only once. This CDR3 is 16 amino acids long. Trimming took off 0 bases at V and 1 base at J, with 9 bases between the two ends. Germline loops: CDR1 LGHNA, CDR2 YNFKEQ. The sample comes from a study of cytomegalovirus exposure and HLA in healthy donors. Study context: An analysis done earlier identified more than 90 million unique TCR beta sequences from 150 million to 200 million T cells. Findings and limits, study-wide: Researchers catalogued about 160 TCR beta chains as cytomegalovirus-associated. In a later analysis, TCR beta V- and J-gene trimming was associated with a missense DCLRE1C variant.

This rearrangement joins TRBV4-2 to TRBJ2-2, with D perhaps matching TRBD2 (5 bases). The source of this sequence is a man aged 25-45 years in good health and CMV-seronegative. The sequenced material came from PBMCs. CDR3 nucleotides: TGTGCCAGCAGCCAAGATAGGGCGGGGAACACCGGGGAGCTGTTTTTT. Translation gives CASSQDRAGNTGELFF.